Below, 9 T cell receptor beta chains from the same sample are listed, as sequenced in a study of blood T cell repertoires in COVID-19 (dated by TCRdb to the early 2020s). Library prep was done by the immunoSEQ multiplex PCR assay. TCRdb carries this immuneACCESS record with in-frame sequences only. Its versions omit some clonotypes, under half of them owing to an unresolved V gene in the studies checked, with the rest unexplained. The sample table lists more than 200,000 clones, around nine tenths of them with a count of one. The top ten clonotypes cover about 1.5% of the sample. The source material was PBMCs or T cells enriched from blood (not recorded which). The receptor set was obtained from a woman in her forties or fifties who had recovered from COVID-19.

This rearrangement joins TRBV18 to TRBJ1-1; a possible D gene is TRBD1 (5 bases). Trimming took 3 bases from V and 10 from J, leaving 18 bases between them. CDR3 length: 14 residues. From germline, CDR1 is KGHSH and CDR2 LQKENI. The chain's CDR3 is CASSPERTPTGAFF. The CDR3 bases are TGTGCCAGCTCACCCGAACGGACACCCACGGGAGCTTTCTTT.

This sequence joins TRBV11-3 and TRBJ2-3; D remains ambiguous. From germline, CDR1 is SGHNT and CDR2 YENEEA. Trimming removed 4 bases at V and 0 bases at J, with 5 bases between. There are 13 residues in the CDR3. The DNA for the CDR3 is TGTGCCAGCAGCTCTTCTAGCACAGATACGCAGTATTTT. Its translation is CASSSSSTDTQYF.

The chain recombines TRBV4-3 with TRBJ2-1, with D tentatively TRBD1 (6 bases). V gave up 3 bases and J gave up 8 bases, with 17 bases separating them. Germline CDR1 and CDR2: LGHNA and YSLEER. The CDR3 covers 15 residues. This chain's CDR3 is CASSQEWTDLHEQFF. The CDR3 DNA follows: TGCGCCAGCAGCCAGGAATGGACAGATCTTCATGAGCAGTTCTTC.

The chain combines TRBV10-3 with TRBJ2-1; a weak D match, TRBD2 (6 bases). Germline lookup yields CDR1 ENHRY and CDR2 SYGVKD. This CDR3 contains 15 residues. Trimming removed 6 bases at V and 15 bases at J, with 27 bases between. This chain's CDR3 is CAISGPSGAPSFLFF. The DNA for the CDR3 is TGTGCCATCAGCGGCCCCTCGGGAGCGCCCTCTTTTCTGTTCTTC.

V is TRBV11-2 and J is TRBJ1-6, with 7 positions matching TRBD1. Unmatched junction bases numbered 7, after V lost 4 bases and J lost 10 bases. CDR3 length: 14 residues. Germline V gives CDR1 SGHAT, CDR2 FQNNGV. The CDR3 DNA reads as TGTGCCAGCAGCTCAACAGGGGTACGATCACCCCTCCACTTT. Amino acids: CASSSTGVRSPLHF.

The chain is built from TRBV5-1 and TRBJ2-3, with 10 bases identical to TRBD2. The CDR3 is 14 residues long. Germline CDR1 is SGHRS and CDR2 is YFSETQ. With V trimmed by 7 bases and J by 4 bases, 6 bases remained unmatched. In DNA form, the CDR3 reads TGCGCCAGCGCAGCGGGAGGGCCCCCAGATACGCAGTATTTT. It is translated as CASAAGGPPDTQYF.

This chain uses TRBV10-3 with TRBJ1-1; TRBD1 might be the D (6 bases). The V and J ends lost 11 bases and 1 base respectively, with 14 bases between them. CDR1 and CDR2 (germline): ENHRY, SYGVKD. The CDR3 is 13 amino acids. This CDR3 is CASRGHENTEAFF. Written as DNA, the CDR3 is TGTGCCTCACGGGGACACGAGAACACTGAAGCTTTCTTT.

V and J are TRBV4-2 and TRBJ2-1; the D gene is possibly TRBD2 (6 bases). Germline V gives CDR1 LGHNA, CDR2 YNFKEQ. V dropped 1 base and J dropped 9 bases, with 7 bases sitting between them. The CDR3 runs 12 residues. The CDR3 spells CASSQVSGEQFF. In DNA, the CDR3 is TGTGCCAGCAGCCAAGTTAGCGGTGAGCAGTTCTTC.

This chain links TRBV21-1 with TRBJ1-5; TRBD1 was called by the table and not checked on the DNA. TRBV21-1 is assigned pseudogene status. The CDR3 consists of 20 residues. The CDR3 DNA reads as TGTGCCAGCAGCAAGGTAGACAGGTCAAGGACCCTAGGGAAAAATCAGCCCCAGCATTTT. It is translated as CASSKVDRSRTLGKNQPQHF.